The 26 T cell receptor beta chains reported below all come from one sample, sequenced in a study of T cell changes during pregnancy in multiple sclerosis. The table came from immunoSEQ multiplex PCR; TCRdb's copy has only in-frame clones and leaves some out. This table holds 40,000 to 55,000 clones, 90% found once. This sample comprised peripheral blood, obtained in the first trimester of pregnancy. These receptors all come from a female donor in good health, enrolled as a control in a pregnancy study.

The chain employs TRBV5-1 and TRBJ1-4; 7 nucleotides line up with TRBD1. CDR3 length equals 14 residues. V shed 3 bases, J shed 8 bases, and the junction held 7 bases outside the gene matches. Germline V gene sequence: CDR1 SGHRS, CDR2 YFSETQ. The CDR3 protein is CASSSQGEVEKLFF. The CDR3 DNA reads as TGCGCCAGCAGCTCTCAGGGGGAGGTAGAAAAACTGTTTTTT.

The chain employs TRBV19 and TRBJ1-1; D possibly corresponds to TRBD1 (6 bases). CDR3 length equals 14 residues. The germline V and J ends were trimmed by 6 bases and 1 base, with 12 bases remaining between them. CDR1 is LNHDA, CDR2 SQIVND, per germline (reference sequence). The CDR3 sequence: CASRLTGENTEAFF. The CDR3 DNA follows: TGTGCCAGTAGACTGACAGGAGAGAACACTGAAGCTTTCTTT.

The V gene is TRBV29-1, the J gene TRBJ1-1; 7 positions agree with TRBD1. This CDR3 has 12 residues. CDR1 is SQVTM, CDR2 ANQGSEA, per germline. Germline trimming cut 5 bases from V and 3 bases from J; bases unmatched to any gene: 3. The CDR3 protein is CSVKGQDTEAFF. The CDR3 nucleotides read TGCAGCGTTAAAGGACAGGACACTGAAGCTTTCTTT.

CDR3 residues: CASSSNPQWEQYF. The CDR3 DNA is TGTGCCAGCAGCTCGAACCCCCAGTGGGAGCAGTACTTC. The genes are TRBV7-8 and TRBJ2-7; D gene unclear. CDR3 size: 13 residues. Germline V CDR1 and CDR2: SGHVS, FQNEAQ. V was pared by 4 bases and J by 7 bases, with 14 bases between.

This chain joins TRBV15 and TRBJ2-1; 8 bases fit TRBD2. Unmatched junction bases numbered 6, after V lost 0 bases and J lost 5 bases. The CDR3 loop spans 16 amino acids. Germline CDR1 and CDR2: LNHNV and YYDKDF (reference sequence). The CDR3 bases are TGTGCCACCAGCAGAGACCGTTTAGCGGGGAACAATGAGCAGTTCTTC. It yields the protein CATSRDRLAGNNEQFF.

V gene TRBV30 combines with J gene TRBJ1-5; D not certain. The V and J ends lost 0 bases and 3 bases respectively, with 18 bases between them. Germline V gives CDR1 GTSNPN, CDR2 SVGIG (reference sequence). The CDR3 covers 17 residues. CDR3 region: CAWSVREGSPSNQPQHF. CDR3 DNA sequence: TGTGCCTGGAGTGTACGCGAGGGAAGCCCTTCCAATCAGCCCCAGCATTTT.

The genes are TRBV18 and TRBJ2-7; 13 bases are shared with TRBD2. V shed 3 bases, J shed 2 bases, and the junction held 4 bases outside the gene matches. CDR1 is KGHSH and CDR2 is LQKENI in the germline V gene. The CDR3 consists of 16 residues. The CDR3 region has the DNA TGTGCCAGCTCACCTCCCGGGACTAGCGGGACCTACGAGCAGTACTTC. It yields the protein CASSPPGTSGTYEQYF.

CDR3 coding DNA: TGCGCCAGCAGTGAGGAAGCAGGGGCCGGGGAGACCCAGTACTTC. Protein sequence: CASSEEAGAGETQYF. The J gene is TRBJ2-5, the V gene TRBV10-1; D may be TRBD1 (6 bases). Per the germline V gene, CDR1 is WNHNN and CDR2 is SYGVQD (reference sequence). V was shortened by 2 bases and J by 5 bases, with 15 bases between the two germline ends. This CDR3 spans 15 amino acids.

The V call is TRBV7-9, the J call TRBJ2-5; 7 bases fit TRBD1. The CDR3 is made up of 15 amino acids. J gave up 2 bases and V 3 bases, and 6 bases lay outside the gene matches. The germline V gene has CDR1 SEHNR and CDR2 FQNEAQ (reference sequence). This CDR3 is CASSFLRTGQETQYF. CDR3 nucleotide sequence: TGTGCCAGCAGCTTTCTCAGGACAGGACAAGAGACCCAGTACTTC.

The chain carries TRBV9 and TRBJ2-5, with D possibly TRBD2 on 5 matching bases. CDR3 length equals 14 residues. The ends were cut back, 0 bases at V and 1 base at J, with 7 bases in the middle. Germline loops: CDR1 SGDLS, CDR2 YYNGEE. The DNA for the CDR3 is TGTGCCAGCAGCGTAGTGGAGGTCCAAGAGACCCAGTACTTC. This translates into CASSVVEVQETQYF.

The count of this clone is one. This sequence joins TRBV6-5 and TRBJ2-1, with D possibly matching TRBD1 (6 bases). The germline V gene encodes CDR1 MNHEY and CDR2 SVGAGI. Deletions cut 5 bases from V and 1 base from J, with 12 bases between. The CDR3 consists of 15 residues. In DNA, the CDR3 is TGTGCCAGCAGTAGAAACACAGGGTCCTACAATGAGCAGTTCTTC. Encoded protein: CASSRNTGSYNEQFF.

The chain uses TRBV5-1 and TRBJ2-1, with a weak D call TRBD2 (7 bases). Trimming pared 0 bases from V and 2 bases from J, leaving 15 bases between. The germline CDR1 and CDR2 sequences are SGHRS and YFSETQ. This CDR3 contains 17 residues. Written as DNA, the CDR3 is TGCGCCAGCAGCTTGGCCGGGGGGCCTTTGGCCTACAATGAGCAGTTCTTC. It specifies CASSLAGGPLAYNEQFF.

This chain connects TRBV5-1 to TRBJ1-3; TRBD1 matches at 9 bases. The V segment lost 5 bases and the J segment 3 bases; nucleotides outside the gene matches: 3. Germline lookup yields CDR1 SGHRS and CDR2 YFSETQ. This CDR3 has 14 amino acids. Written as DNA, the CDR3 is TGCGCCAGCAGTACAGGGGGCAATGGAAACACCATATATTTT. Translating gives CASSTGGNGNTIYF.

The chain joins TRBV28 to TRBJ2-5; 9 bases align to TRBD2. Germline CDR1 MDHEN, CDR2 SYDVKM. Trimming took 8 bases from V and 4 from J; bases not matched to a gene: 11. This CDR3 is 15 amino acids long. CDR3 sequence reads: CASQDSGLARETQYF. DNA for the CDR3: TGTGCCAGCCAGGACTCCGGACTAGCGCGAGAGACCCAGTACTTC. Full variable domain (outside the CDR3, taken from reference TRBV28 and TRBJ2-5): DVKVTQSSRYLVKRTGEKVFLECVQDMDHENMFWYRQDPGLGLRLIYFSYDVKMKEKGDIPEGYSVSREKKERFSLILESASTNQTSMYLCASQDSGLARETQYFGPGTRLLVL.

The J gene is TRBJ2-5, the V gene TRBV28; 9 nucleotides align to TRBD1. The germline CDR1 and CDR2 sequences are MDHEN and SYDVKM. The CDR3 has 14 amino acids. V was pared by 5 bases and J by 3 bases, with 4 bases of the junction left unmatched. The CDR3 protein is CASSPWTGEETQYF. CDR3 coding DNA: TGTGCCAGCAGTCCTTGGACAGGGGAAGAGACCCAGTACTTC. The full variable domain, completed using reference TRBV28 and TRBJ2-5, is DVKVTQSSRYLVKRTGEKVFLECVQDMDHENMFWYRQDPGLGLRLIYFSYDVKMKEKGDIPEGYSVSREKKERFSLILESASTNQTSMYLCASSPWTGEETQYFGPGTRLLVL.

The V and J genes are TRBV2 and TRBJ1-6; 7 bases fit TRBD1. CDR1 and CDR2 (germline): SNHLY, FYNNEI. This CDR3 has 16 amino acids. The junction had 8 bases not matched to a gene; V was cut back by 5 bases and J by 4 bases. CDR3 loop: CASSSQGPAYNSPLHF. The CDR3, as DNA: TGTGCCAGCAGTTCACAGGGGCCGGCGTATAATTCACCCCTCCACTTT.

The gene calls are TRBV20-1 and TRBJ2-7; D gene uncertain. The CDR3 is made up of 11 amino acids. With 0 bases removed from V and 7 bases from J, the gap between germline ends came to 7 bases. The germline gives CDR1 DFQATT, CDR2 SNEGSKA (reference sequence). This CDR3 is CSARDLGEQYF. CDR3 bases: TGCAGTGCTAGAGATCTCGGGGAGCAGTACTTC.

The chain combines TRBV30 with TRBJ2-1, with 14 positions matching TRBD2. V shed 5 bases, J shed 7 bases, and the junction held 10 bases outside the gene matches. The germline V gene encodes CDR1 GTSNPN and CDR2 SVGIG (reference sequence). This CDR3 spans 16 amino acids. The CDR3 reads CAWVTGTSGRTNEQFF. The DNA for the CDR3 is TGTGCCTGGGTTACCGGGACTAGCGGGAGAACGAATGAGCAGTTCTTC.

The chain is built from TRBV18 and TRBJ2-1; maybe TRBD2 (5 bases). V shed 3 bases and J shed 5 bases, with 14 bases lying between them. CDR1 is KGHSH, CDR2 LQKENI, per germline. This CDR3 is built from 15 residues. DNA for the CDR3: TGTGCCAGCTCACCTCTTACGTCCGGGAACAATGAGCAGTTCTTC. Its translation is CASSPLTSGNNEQFF.

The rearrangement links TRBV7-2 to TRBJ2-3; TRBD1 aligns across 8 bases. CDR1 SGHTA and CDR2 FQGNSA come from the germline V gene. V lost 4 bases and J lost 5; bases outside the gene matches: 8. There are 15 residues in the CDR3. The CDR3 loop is CASSYGQGGGDTQYF. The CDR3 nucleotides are TGTGCCAGCAGCTACGGACAGGGCGGTGGAGATACGCAGTATTTT. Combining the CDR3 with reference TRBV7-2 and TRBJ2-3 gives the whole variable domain GAGVSQSPSNKVTEKGKDVELRCDPISGHTALYWYRQSLGQGLEFLIYFQGNSAPDKSGLPSDRFSAERTGGSVSTLTIQRTQQEDSAVYLCASSYGQGGGDTQYFGPGTRLTVL.

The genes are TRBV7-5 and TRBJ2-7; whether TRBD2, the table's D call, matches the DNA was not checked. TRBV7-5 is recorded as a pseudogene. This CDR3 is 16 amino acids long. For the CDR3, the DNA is TGTGCCAGAAGCTCCACTAGCGGGAGGGCCTACTACGAGCAGTACTTC. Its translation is CARSSTSGRAYYEQYF.

In DNA, the CDR3 is TGTGCCAGCAGCTTGCCCGCGTCAGAGACCCAGTACTTC. It translates to CASSLPASETQYF. The J gene is TRBJ2-5, the V gene TRBV7-9, with unresolved D. The CDR3 sequence is 13 residues long. Germline V CDR1 and CDR2: SEHNR, FQNEAQ (reference sequence). V was clipped by 3 bases and J by 4 bases, with 9 bases between them.

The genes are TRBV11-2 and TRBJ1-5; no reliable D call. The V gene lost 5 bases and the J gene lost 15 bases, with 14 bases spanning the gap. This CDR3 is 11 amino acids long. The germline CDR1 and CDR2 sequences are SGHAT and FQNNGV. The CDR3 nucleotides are TGTGCCAGCAGCAATTCAAAAACTCGGCATTTT. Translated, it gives CASSNSKTRHF. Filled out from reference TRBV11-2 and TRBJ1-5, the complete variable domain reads EAGVAQSPRYKIIEKRQSVAFWCNPISGHATLYWYQQILGQGPKLLIQFQNNGVVDDSQLPKDRFSAERLKGVDSTLKIQPAKLEDSAVYLCASSNSKTRHFGDGTRLSIL.

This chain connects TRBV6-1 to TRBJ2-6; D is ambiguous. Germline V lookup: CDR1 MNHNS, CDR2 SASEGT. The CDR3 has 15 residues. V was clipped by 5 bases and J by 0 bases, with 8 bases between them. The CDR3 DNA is TGTGCCAGCAGTCCCGACATCTCTGGGGCCAACGTCCTGACTTTC. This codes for CASSPDISGANVLTF.

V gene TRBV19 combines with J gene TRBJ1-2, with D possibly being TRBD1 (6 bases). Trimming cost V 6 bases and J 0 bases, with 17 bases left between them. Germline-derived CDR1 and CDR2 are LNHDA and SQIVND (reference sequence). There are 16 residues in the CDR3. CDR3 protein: CASRTQQGRANYGYTF. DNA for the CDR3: TGTGCCAGTAGGACCCAACAGGGAAGGGCTAACTATGGCTACACCTTC.

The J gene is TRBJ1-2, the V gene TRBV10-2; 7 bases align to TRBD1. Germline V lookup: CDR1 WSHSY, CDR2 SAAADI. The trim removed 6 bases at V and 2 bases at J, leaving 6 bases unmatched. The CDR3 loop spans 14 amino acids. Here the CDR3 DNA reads TGCGCCAGCAGGCAGACAGGGTCCAACTATGGCTACACCTTC. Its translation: CASRQTGSNYGYTF.